This paragraph covers one T cell receptor (beta chain) sequence. This sample was included in a study of T cell changes during pregnancy in multiple sclerosis. V dropped 8 bases and J dropped 3 bases, with 8 bases sitting between them. Germline V gives CDR1 LNHDA, CDR2 SQIVND (reference sequence). This CDR3 region has 12 residues. Measured with immunoSEQ multiplex PCR; TCRdb has only the in-frame clones, and not every one. The table records roughly 89,000 clones, 90% to 95% of them present only once. The chain joins TRBV19 to TRBJ2-1; tentatively, D is TRBD1 (6 bases). This clonotype originated in a female donor with multiple sclerosis, enrolled in a pregnancy study. The sample in question was peripheral blood, obtained in the third trimester of pregnancy. The CDR3 sequence is CASGDNYNEQFF. For the CDR3, the DNA is TGTGCCAGTGGGGACAACTACAATGAGCAGTTCTTC.